Presented here are 28 T cell receptor beta chains from one specimen sequenced in a study of vaccination and CD4 T cells after COVID-19. Treatment noted: approximately nine-day PBMC culture with coronavirus spike peptide pools or control peptides (ViraFEST assay). Gathering of the CD4+ T cells, from the unexposed donor, took place before the COVID-19 pandemic (2011-2018). Sequenced with the Oncomine TCR Beta short-read assay was DNA taken from cultured CD4+ T cells. Using its own MiXCR run on the PCR reads, TCRdb lists one record per CDR3 protein. The table lists approximately 5,000 distinct CDR3 sequences, less than 35% of them singletons. No antigen has been assigned to these receptors. Material: CD4+ T cells from blood, cultured in vitro. Receptors originate from a human donor in good health.

This clonotype is judged medium-sized. The rearrangement links TRBV24-1 to TRBJ1-1; possibly TRBD1 for D (5 bases). Trimming took off 4 bases at V and 3 bases at J, with 11 bases between the two ends. The CDR3 totals 14 residues. The germline CDR1 and CDR2 sequences are KGHDR and SFDVKD. This CDR3 reads CATSECRDHTEAFF. The CDR3 DNA is TGTGCCACCAGTGAGTGCAGGGACCACACTGAAGCTTTCTTT.

This clonotype was seen a handful of times. The rearrangement links TRBV20-1 to TRBJ2-7, with 7 nucleotides matching TRBD2. Trimming removed 6 bases from V and 0 bases from J; junction bases left unmatched: 14. Germline values: CDR1 DFQATT, CDR2 SNEGSKA (reference sequence). There are 16 residues in the CDR3. The chain's CDR3 is CSAGDSGGGRSYEQYF. CDR3 DNA: TGCAGTGCCGGAGATAGCGGCGGGGGACGCTCCTACGAGCAGTACTTC.

Concerning this clonotype: At one end the junction does not follow the germline gene, possibly because of a read error. V is TRBV6-5 and J is TRBJ2-7; TRBD1 matches 7 bases. Germline CDR1 is MNHEY and CDR2 is SVGAGI. This CDR3 has 16 residues. CDR3 sequence reads: CASSSILQGLTYEQCF. As DNA, the CDR3 is TGTGCCAGCAGTTCAATCTTACAGGGGTTGACCTACGAGCAGTGCTTC.

There are a few counts of this clonotype. This rearrangement joins TRBV5-8 to TRBJ1-2, with a possible D match to TRBD1 (5 bases). The V gene's germline CDR1 is SGHTS and CDR2 YDEGEE. The CDR3 consists of 14 residues. The V end was cut by 4 bases, the J end by 4 bases, with 14 bases between. The CDR3 loop is CASSLLQGGYGYTF. The CDR3 DNA reads as TGTGCCAGCAGCCTCCTTCAGGGTGGCTATGGCTACACCTTC.

This clonotype is medium-sized in the sample. The chain links TRBV20-1 to TRBJ1-2; D might be TRBD1 (5 bases). The CDR3 contains 13 residues. The V gene's germline CDR1 is DFQATT and CDR2 SNEGSKA (reference sequence). V was trimmed by 4 bases and J by 7 bases, leaving 16 bases between them. The CDR3 DNA sequence: TGCAGTGCTATGGGGACGCCTGAGATTGGCTACACCTTC. It is translated as CSAMGTPEIGYTF.

This chain uses TRBV21-1 with TRBJ2-7. TRBV21-1 is listed as a pseudogene. The CDR3 consists of 16 residues. CDR3 sequence (DNA): TGTGCCAGCAGCAAAAGGAAGGACGGATTGACCTACGAGCAGTACTTC. It specifies CASSKRKDGLTYEQYF.

The chain uses TRBV7-9 and TRBJ1-2; 10 positions match TRBD1. The V and J ends lost 3 bases and 8 bases, in that order; junction bases with no gene match: 6. Germline V lookup: CDR1 SEHNR, CDR2 FQNEAQ (reference sequence). This CDR3 is built from 14 residues. CDR3 nucleotide sequence: TGTGCCAGCAGCTTCATAGGGACAGGGGTCGGCTACACCTTC. Its protein is CASSFIGTGVGYTF. The whole variable domain, remainder taken from reference TRBV7-9 and TRBJ1-2, is DTGVSQNPRHKITKRGQNVTFRCDPISEHNRLYWYRQTLGQGPEFLTYFQNEAQLEKSRLLSDRFSAERPKGSFSTLEIQRTEQGDSAMYLCASSFIGTGVGYTFGSGTRLTVV.

This chain joins TRBV18 and TRBJ2-7, with 7 bases fitting TRBD1. CDR1 and CDR2 from the germline V gene are KGHSH and LQKENI. V dropped 6 bases and J dropped 0; count of bases not matched to a gene: 8. CDR3 length: 15 residues. The CDR3 DNA sequence: TGTGCCAGCTCGCGAACAGGGGCGGCCTCCTACGAGCAGTACTTC. Translating it yields CASSRTGAASYEQYF.

This clonotype was counted only a few times. The genes are TRBV11-2 and TRBJ1-2; perhaps TRBD1 as D (5 bases). Deletions cut 3 bases from V and 6 bases from J, with 11 bases between. There are 13 residues in the CDR3. Germline CDR1 reads SGHAT; CDR2 reads FQNNGV. CDR3 sequence (DNA): TGTGCCAGCAGCTTGCAGGGATTCGATGGCTACACCTTC. This sequence encodes CASSLQGFDGYTF.

This clonotype came up a few times. The V call is TRBV24-1, the J call TRBJ1-2; a weak D match, TRBD1 (5 bases). Germline values: CDR1 KGHDR, CDR2 SFDVKD. Deletions cut 7 bases from V and 8 bases from J, with 16 bases between. This CDR3 region has 13 residues. The CDR3 coding sequence is TGTGCCACCAGCTCATCCGGGACGGACGGCTACACCTTC. Protein sequence: CATSSSGTDGYTF.

The V gene is TRBV7-3, the J gene TRBJ2-3, with D maybe TRBD2 (6 bases). CDR3 length: 16 amino acids. Trimming removed 2 bases at V and 1 base at J, with 13 bases between. Germline assignment: CDR1 SGHTA and CDR2 FQGTGA. CDR3 sequence (DNA): TGTGCCAGCAGCTTATGGGGGGAGTGGGGCACAGATACGCAGTATTTT. This translates into CASSLWGEWGTDTQYF.

Only a few counts were recorded for this clonotype. The CDR3 loop is CSTDTQYF. CDR3 in DNA: TGCAGTACAGATACGCAGTATTTT. The chain carries TRBV20-1 and TRBJ2-3; D is unclear. V dropped 8 bases and J dropped 3 bases, with 0 bases sitting between them. The germline V gene has CDR1 DFQATT and CDR2 SNEGSKA (reference sequence). The CDR3 is made up of 8 amino acids.

This clonotype was counted between two and nine times. This sequence joins TRBV10-3 and TRBJ1-2, with 9 nucleotides matching TRBD1. This CDR3 contains 13 residues. Trimming cost V 4 bases and J 5 bases; bases outside gene matches: 2. CDR1 and CDR2 (germline): ENHRY, SYGVKD. For the CDR3, the DNA is TGTGCCATCAGTGCCGGGACAGGGTATGGCTACACCTTC. Its translation: CAISAGTGYGYTF.

This chain links TRBV20-1 with TRBJ1-1; D is ambiguous. Germline lookup yields CDR1 DFQATT and CDR2 SNEGSKA (reference sequence). The CDR3 extends over 10 amino acids. Trimming left V 8 bases short and J 10 bases short, with 14 bases between. CDR3 DNA: TGCAGTCCTTGGGATCAGGCAGCTTTCTTT. Protein product: CSPWDQAAFF.

This clonotype was picked up a small number of times. The gene calls are TRBV6-5 and TRBJ2-5; D remains unclear. This CDR3 comprises 14 residues. CDR1 and CDR2 from the germline V gene are MNHEY and SVGAGI. Trimming shortened V by 0 bases and J by 1 base, and 6 bases separated the two germline ends. The CDR3 DNA reads as TGTGCCAGCAGTTACTCGTCTAGCCAAGAGACCCAGTACTTC. It yields the protein CASSYSSSQETQYF.

Only a few counts were recorded for this clonotype. This chain joins TRBV6-1 and TRBJ1-1; the D gene is possibly TRBD1 (5 bases). In germline, CDR1 is MNHNS, CDR2 SASEGT. V lost 6 bases to trimming and J lost 1 base, with 12 bases between them. The CDR3 totals 14 residues. This CDR3 reads CASRPGRRNTEAFF. For the CDR3, the DNA is TGTGCCAGCAGACCGGGACGGAGGAACACTGAAGCTTTCTTT.

Notes on this clonotype: A much larger clone sits a single nucleotide away, making a read error possible. This chain joins TRBV6-1 and TRBJ1-2; TRBD1 is a possible D gene (6 bases). This CDR3 comprises 12 residues. CDR1 is MNHNS, CDR2 SASEGT, per germline. The ends were cut back, 7 bases at V and 4 bases at J, with 10 bases in the middle. The CDR3 bases are TGTGCCAGCAAGGGGGGGAGCTATGGCTACACCTTC. Its protein is CASKGGSYGYTF.

The chain links TRBV5-8 to TRBJ1-2; 8 bases match TRBD1. The trim removed 2 bases at V and 8 bases at J, leaving 11 bases unmatched. The CDR3 loop spans 15 amino acids. Germline values: CDR1 SGHTS, CDR2 YDEGEE. The CDR3 sequence: CASSFPDRGTFGYTF. The CDR3 coding sequence is TGTGCCAGCAGCTTTCCAGACAGGGGTACGTTCGGCTACACCTTC. Looking up the rest from reference TRBV5-8 and TRBJ1-2 gives the full variable domain: EAGVTQSPTHLIKTRGQQATLRCSPISGHTSVYWYQQALGLGLQFLLWYDEGEERNRGNFPPRFSGRQFPNYSSELNVNALELEDSALYLCASSFPDRGTFGYTFGSGTRLTVV.

The genes are TRBV5-1 and TRBJ1-6, with 9 bases matching TRBD1. V dropped 2 bases and J dropped 10; count of bases not matched to a gene: 4. Germline V gene lookup returns CDR1 SGHRS and CDR2 YFSETQ. This CDR3 has 14 amino acids. The CDR3 region is CASSFRTGESPLHF. For the CDR3, the DNA is TGCGCCAGCAGCTTTAGGACAGGGGAATCACCCCTCCACTTT.

This chain connects TRBV9 to TRBJ1-2; 8 bases match TRBD1. Germline V CDR1 and CDR2: SGDLS, YYNGEE. The CDR3 is 14 residues long. Losses at the gene ends were 4 bases for V and 7 bases for J; bases not matched to a gene: 9. CDR3 amino acids: CASSPETGASGYTF. The DNA of the CDR3 is TGTGCCAGCAGCCCCGAGACAGGGGCCTCTGGCTACACCTTC.

Comments on this clonotype: This may come from a read error, since a much larger clone is one base off. CDR3 coding DNA: TGCAGTGCTAGGTCAGGGTATGGGAGCAATCAGCCCCAGCATTTT. Its protein product is CSARSGYGSNQPQHF. The chain combines TRBV20-1 with TRBJ1-5, with D possibly TRBD1 on 5 matching bases. V was cut by 3 bases and J by 1 base, with 13 bases left in between. Germline CDR1 is DFQATT and CDR2 is SNEGSKA (reference sequence). The CDR3 is 15 amino acids.

The CDR3 loop reads CASSQNRNTEAFF. The CDR3 DNA reads as TGTGCCAGCAGCCAAAACAGGAACACTGAAGCTTTCTTT. The chain combines TRBV7-2 with TRBJ1-1; D is unclear. This CDR3 region has 13 residues. Germline values: CDR1 SGHTA, CDR2 FQGNSA. Trimming shortened V by 5 bases and J by 1 base, and 8 bases separated the two germline ends. Drawing the rest from reference TRBV7-2 and TRBJ1-1, the complete variable domain is GAGVSQSPSNKVTEKGKDVELRCDPISGHTALYWYRQSLGQGLEFLIYFQGNSAPDKSGLPSDRFSAERTGGSVSTLTIQRTQQEDSAVYLCASSQNRNTEAFFGQGTRLTVV.

This clonotype was seen a handful of times. V and J are TRBV2 and TRBJ1-6; possibly TRBD1 for D (6 bases). Germline V gene data show CDR1 as SNHLY and CDR2 as FYNNEI. This CDR3 spans 15 amino acids. Deletions cut 6 bases from V and 5 bases from J, with 14 bases between. The CDR3 DNA reads as TGTGCCAGCAGGACAAGGCGACAGGATAATTCACCCCTCCACTTT. The encoded protein is CASRTRRQDNSPLHF.

The chain recombines TRBV6-1 with TRBJ2-3; D might be TRBD2 (5 bases). The germline gives CDR1 MNHNS, CDR2 SASEGT. Trimming pared 6 bases from V and 3 bases from J, leaving 10 bases between. This CDR3 is 13 amino acids long. Here the CDR3 DNA reads TGTGCCAGCAGCAGGACTTCGACAGATACGCAGTATTTT. It is translated as CASSRTSTDTQYF.

This clonotype has just a few counts. This sequence joins TRBV6-1 and TRBJ2-7; D tentatively reads TRBD1 or TRBD2 (5 bases each). Germline V gene sequence: CDR1 MNHNS, CDR2 SASEGT. V was cut by 7 bases and J by 5 bases, with 21 bases left in between. The CDR3 is 15 residues long. CDR3 sequence: CASKPSGTPTDEQYF. The CDR3 bases are TGTGCCAGCAAACCCTCCGGGACGCCGACGGACGAGCAGTACTTC.

In this sample, this clonotype turned up a few times. The chain employs TRBV19 and TRBJ2-5, with D possibly being TRBD2 (5 bases). The CDR3 sequence is 12 residues long. Germline V lookup: CDR1 LNHDA, CDR2 SQIVND (reference sequence). V lost 5 bases and J lost 9, with 13 bases in between. DNA for the CDR3: TGTGCCAGTAGTGAGCGGACCGGGGCCCAGTACTTC. It codes for CASSERTGAQYF.

This clonotype qualifies as medium-sized. The rearrangement joins TRBV19 to TRBJ1-6; TRBD1 might be the D (5 bases). CDR1 and CDR2 from the germline V gene are LNHDA and SQIVND (reference sequence). CDR3 length equals 14 residues. Trimming left V 3 bases short and J 14 bases short, with 17 bases between. CDR3 nucleotides: TGTGCCAGTAGTATCTCACCCGACGTCAGGGCCCTCCACTTT. Residues: CASSISPDVRALHF.

This clonotype was seen more than once but under ten times. The V call is TRBV2, the J call TRBJ1-5; D is perhaps TRBD1 (6 bases). This CDR3 comprises 13 residues. Germline V gene lookup returns CDR1 SNHLY and CDR2 FYNNEI. Trimming pared 4 bases from V and 6 bases from J, leaving 10 bases between. The CDR3 coding sequence is TGTGCCAGCAGTGGGGGGGCGGCTCAGCCCCAGCATTTT. Translation gives CASSGGAAQPQHF.